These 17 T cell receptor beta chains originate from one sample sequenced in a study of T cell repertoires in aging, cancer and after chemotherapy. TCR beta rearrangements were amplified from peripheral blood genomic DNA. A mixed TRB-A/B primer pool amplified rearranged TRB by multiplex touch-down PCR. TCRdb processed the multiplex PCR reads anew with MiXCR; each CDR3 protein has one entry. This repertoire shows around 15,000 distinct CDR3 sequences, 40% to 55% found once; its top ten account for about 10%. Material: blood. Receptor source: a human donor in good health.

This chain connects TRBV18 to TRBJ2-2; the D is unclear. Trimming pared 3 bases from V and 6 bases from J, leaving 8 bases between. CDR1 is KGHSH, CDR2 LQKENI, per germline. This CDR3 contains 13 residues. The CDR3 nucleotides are TGTGCCAGCTCACCGGAAGCATCCGGGGAGCTGTTTTTT. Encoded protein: CASSPEASGELFF.

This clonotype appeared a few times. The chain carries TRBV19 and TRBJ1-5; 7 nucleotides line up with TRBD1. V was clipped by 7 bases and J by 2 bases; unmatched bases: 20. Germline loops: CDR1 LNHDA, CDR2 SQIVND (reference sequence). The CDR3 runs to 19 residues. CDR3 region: CASTPIRQGDNWGNQPQHF. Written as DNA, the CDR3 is TGTGCCAGTACCCCGATCCGACAGGGCGATAATTGGGGCAATCAGCCCCAGCATTTT.

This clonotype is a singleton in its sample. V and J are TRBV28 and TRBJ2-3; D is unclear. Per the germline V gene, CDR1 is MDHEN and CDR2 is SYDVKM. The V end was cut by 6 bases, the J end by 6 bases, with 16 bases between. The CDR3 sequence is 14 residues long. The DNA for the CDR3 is TGTGCCAGCAGCTCACGAAGCCCCCGGGATACGCAGTATTTT. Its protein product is CASSSRSPRDTQYF.

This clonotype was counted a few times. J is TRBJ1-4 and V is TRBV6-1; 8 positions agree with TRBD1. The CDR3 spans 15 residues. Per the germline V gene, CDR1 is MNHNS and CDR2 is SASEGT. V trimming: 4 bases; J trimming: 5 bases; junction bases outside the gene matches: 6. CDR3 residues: CASSVRTGRNEKLFF. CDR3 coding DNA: TGTGCCAGCAGTGTACGGACAGGGAGGAATGAAAAACTGTTTTTT.

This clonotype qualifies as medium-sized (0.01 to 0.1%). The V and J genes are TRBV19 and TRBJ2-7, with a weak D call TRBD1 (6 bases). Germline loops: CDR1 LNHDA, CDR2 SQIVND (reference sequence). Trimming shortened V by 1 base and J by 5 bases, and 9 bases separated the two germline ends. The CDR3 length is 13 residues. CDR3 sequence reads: CASSIASGDEQYF. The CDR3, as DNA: TGTGCCAGTAGTATAGCCTCAGGGGACGAGCAGTACTTC.

The CDR3 bases are TGTGCCAGCAGTTTTTCTGGGTTCACAGATACGCAGTATTTT. This gives the protein CASSFSGFTDTQYF. This rearrangement joins TRBV6-6 to TRBJ2-3, with D hard to call. CDR3 length equals 14 residues. Per germline, CDR1 MNHNY and CDR2 SVGAGI (reference sequence). V was cut by 4 bases and J by 2 bases, with 10 bases left in between.

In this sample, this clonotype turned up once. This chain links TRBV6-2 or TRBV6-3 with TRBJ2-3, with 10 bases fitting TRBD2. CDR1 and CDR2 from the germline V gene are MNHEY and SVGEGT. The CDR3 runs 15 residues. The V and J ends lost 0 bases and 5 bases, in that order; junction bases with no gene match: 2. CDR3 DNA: TGTGCCAGCAGTTACTCGGCTAGCGGGAGAGATACGCAGTATTTT. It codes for CASSYSASGRDTQYF.

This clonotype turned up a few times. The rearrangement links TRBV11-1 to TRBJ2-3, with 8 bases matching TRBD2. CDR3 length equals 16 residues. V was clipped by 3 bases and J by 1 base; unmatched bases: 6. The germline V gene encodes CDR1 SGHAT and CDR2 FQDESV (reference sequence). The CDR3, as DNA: TGTGCCAGCAGCTTTGGTCGGGAGGGCCGCACAGATACGCAGTATTTT. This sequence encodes CASSFGREGRTDTQYF.

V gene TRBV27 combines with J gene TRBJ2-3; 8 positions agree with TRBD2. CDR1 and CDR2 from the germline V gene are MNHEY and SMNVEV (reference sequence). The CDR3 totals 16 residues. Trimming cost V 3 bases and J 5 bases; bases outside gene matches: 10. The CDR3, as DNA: TGTGCCAGCAGTTTCGGAGGAGCGGGAGTAAGAGATACGCAGTATTTT. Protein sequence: CASSFGGAGVRDTQYF.

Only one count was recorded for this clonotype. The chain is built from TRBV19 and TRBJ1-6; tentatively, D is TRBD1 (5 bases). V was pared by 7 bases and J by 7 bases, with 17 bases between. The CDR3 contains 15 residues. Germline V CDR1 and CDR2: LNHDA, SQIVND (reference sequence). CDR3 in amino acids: CASKQSGGSNSPLHF. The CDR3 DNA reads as TGTGCCAGTAAGCAGTCGGGGGGAAGCAATTCACCCCTCCACTTT.

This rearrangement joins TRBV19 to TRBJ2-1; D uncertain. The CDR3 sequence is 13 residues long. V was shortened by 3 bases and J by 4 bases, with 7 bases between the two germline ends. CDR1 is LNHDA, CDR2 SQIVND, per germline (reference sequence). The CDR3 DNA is TGTGCCAGTAGTATGTATCCATACAATGAGCAGTTCTTC. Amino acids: CASSMYPYNEQFF.

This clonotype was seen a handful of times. The CDR3 loop reads CATRDRGTTNEKLFF. The CDR3 nucleotides read TGTGCCACCCGGGACAGGGGGACAACTAATGAAAAACTGTTTTTT. This chain uses TRBV19 with TRBJ1-4, with TRBD1 matching 11 bases. This CDR3 is built from 15 residues. CDR1 and CDR2 (germline): LNHDA, SQIVND (reference sequence). V lost 10 bases and J lost 0; bases outside the gene matches: 4.

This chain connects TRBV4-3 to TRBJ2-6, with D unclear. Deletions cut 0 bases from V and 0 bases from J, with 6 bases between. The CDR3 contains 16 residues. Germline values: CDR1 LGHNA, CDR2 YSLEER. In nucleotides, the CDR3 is TGCGCCAGCAGCCAAGATCTGAGCTCTGGGGCCAACGTCCTGACTTTC. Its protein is CASSQDLSSGANVLTF.

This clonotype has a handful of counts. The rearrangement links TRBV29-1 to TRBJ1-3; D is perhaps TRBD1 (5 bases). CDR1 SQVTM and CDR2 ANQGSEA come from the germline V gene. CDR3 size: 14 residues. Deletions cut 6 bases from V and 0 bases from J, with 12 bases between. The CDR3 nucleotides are TGCAGCGTCCGAGGGGCCCCCTCTGGAAACACCATATATTTT. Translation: CSVRGAPSGNTIYF.

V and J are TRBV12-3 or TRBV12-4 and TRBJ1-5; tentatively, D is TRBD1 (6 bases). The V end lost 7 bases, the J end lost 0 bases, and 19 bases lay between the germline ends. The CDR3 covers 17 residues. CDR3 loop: CASTPGAGTPSNQPQHF. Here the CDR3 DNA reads TGTGCCAGCACCCCAGGGGCAGGGACTCCTAGCAATCAGCCCCAGCATTTT.

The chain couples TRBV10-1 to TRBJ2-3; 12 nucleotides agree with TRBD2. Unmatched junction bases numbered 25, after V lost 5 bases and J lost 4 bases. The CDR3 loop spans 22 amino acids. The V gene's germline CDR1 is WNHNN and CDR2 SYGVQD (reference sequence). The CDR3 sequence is CASSPGLAGCPTGGFGADTQYF. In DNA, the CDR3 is TGCGCCAGCAGTCCCGGACTAGCGGGATGTCCTACTGGGGGCTTCGGCGCAGATACGCAGTATTTT.

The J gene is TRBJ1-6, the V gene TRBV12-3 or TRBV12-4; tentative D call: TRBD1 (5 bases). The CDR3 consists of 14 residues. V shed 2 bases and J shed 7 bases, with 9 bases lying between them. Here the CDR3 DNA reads TGTGCCAGCAGTTTACAGGGACCCAATTCACCCCTCCACTTT. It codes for CASSLQGPNSPLHF.